This is a list of T cell receptor beta chains from one sample in a study of OX40 agonist ivuxolimab in advanced cancers. Assay: immunoSEQ multiplex PCR; the TCRdb copy retains only in-frame clones and omits some. The sample carries 39,000 or so clones, roughly nine tenths recorded once. The specimen was CD4+ or CD8+ T cells sorted from blood, collected in a trial of the OX40 agonist ivuxolimab. The receptors stem from an adult with an advanced solid tumor such as melanoma, head and neck, liver or kidney cancer. The CDR3 runs from the conserved cysteine through the conserved F or W. The D gene is left open where the match is weak. Rows give clone size only sometimes, using once, few, many, or a class for an expanded clone.

V: TRBV2
length: 15
J: TRBJ2-3
D: NA
size: once
CDR3: CASRGVGPHTDTQYF
DNA: TGTGCCAGCAGGGGAGTGGGTCCTCACACAGATACGCAGTATTTT

V: TRBV2
length: 15
J: TRBJ2-3
D: NA
size: medium-sized
CDR3: CASSERPQVGDTQYF
DNA: TGTGCCAGCAGTGAAAGGCCGCAAGTAGGGGATACGCAGTATTTT

V: TRBV9
length: 17
J: TRBJ2-3
D: TRBD2
size: NA
CDR3: CASSNSISSGAYDTQYF
DNA: TGTGCCAGCAGCAACTCTATATCTAGCGGGGCATACGATACGCAGTATTTT

V: TRBV28
length: 14
J: TRBJ1-3
D: NA
size: NA
CDR3: CASSLSDSGNTIYF
DNA: TGTGCCAGCAGTTTATCTGACTCTGGAAACACCATATATTTT

V: TRBV9
length: 12
J: TRBJ1-2
D: NA
size: NA
CDR3: CASSAGNYGYTF
DNA: TGTGCCAGCAGCGCAGGGAACTATGGCTACACCTTC

V: TRBV5-6
length: 14
J: TRBJ1-5
D: NA
size: NA
CDR3: CASSLWGSAQPQHF
DNA: TGTGCCAGCAGCTTATGGGGGTCAGCTCAGCCCCAGCATTTT

V: TRBV6-1
length: 14
J: TRBJ2-7
D: NA
size: once
CDR3: CASGLETFPHEQYF
DNA: TGTGCCAGCGGCCTTGAAACTTTTCCCCACGAGCAGTACTTC

V: TRBV27
length: 13
J: TRBJ2-7
D: NA
size: NA
CDR3: CASSFIKGHEQYF
DNA: TGTGCCAGCAGTTTCATCAAGGGTCACGAGCAGTACTTC

V: TRBV6-4
length: 14
J: TRBJ2-2
D: NA
size: NA
CDR3: CASSERGDTGELFF
DNA: TGTGCCAGCAGTGAGAGGGGTGACACCGGGGAGCTGTTTTTT

V: TRBV15
length: 11
J: TRBJ1-1
D: NA
size: few
CDR3: CATSSGSEAFF
DNA: TGTGCCACCAGCAGCGGCAGTGAAGCTTTCTTT

V: TRBV5-4
length: 13
J: TRBJ1-1
D: TRBD1
size: NA
CDR3: CASSTGQGMEAFF
DNA: TGTGCCAGCAGCACGGGACAGGGGATGGAAGCTTTCTTT

V: TRBV2
length: 13
J: TRBJ2-7
D: NA
size: NA
CDR3: CASSATPSYEQYF
DNA: TGTGCCAGCAGTGCGACGCCCTCCTACGAGCAGTACTTC

V: TRBV29-1
length: 12
J: TRBJ2-2
D: NA
size: NA
CDR3: CSVPDTSGELFF
DNA: TGCAGCGTACCCGACACATCCGGGGAGCTGTTTTTT

V: TRBV7-9
length: 13
J: TRBJ2-7
D: NA
size: NA
CDR3: CASSLPGTDGQYF
DNA: TGTGCCAGCAGCTTACCGGGCACGGACGGGCAGTACTTC

V: TRBV5-1
length: 17
J: TRBJ2-3
D: TRBD2
size: NA
CDR3: CASSLEGLREAINTQYF
DNA: TGCGCCAGCAGCTTGGAAGGCCTGCGGGAGGCCATTAATACGCAGTATTTT

V: TRBV5-4
length: 15
J: TRBJ1-3
D: NA
size: NA
CDR3: CASSLQGGSGNTIYF
DNA: TGTGCCAGCAGCTTGCAAGGGGGTTCAGGAAACACCATATATTTT

V: TRBV5-1
length: 15
J: TRBJ2-7
D: TRBD2
size: NA
CDR3: CASSLVSGSSYEQYF
DNA: TGCGCCAGCAGCTTGGTAAGCGGGAGCTCCTACGAGCAGTACTTC

V: TRBV10-2
length: 18
J: TRBJ2-7
D: TRBD2
size: NA
CDR3: CASSLAGGPSAPVSEQYF
DNA: TGCGCCAGCAGTCTAGCGGGAGGGCCATCTGCCCCTGTGAGCGAGCAGTACTTC

V: TRBV10-1
length: 13
J: TRBJ2-2
D: NA
size: NA
CDR3: CASSDREIGELFF
DNA: TGCGCCAGCAGTGACAGGGAAATCGGGGAGCTGTTTTTT

V: TRBV5-1
length: 17
J: TRBJ2-2
D: TRBD2
size: NA
CDR3: CASSLGLAGGPYGELFF
DNA: TGCGCCAGCAGCCTCGGGCTAGCGGGAGGGCCGTACGGGGAGCTGTTTTTT

V: TRBV19
length: 14
J: TRBJ1-5
D: NA
size: once
CDR3: CASSMTGTGQPQHF
DNA: TGTGCCAGTAGTATGACCGGGACGGGGCAGCCCCAGCATTTT

V: TRBV7-9
length: 12
J: TRBJ2-3
D: NA
size: once
CDR3: CASSFGGDTQYF
DNA: TGTGCCAGCAGCTTCGGGGGAGATACGCAGTATTTT

V: TRBV9
length: 14
J: TRBJ2-7
D: TRBD1
size: NA
CDR3: CASSFRDRDYEQYF
DNA: TGTGCCAGCAGCTTCCGGGACAGGGATTACGAGCAGTACTTC

V: TRBV11-2
length: 13
J: TRBJ2-7
D: TRBD1
size: NA
CDR3: CASGPGQTYEQYF
DNA: TGTGCCAGCGGCCCGGGACAGACCTACGAGCAGTACTTC

V: TRBV15
length: 13
J: TRBJ2-5
D: NA
size: once
CDR3: CATSREQQETQYF
DNA: TGTGCCACCAGCAGAGAACAGCAAGAGACCCAGTACTTC

V: TRBV5-6
length: 16
J: TRBJ2-3
D: TRBD1
size: NA
CDR3: CASSFRSGGFGDTQYF
DNA: TGTGCCAGCAGCTTCAGGTCAGGGGGCTTCGGGGATACGCAGTATTTT

V: TRBV13
length: 15
J: TRBJ2-5
D: TRBD2
size: NA
CDR3: CASSLGGRDQETQYF
DNA: TGTGCCAGCAGCTTGGGTGGGAGGGACCAAGAGACCCAGTACTTC

V: TRBV18
length: 17
J: TRBJ2-3
D: NA
size: NA
CDR3: CASSPGLETTSVDTQYF
DNA: TGTGCCAGCTCACCAGGTCTCGAGACTACCAGCGTCGATACGCAGTATTTT

V: TRBV29-1
length: 17
J: TRBJ2-5
D: NA
size: NA
CDR3: CSAPLRKRTPEGETQYF
DNA: TGCAGTGCTCCTCTTCGAAAAAGGACGCCTGAAGGGGAGACCCAGTACTTC

V: TRBV28
length: 13
J: TRBJ2-4
D: TRBD1
size: once
CDR3: CASRGQGANIQYF
DNA: TGTGCCAGCAGGGGACAGGGGGCAAACATTCAGTACTTC

V: TRBV11-2
length: 15
J: TRBJ2-2
D: TRBD1
size: NA
CDR3: CASSSRGLNTGELFF
DNA: TGTGCCAGCAGCTCCAGGGGGCTGAACACCGGGGAGCTGTTTTTT

V: TRBV11-2
length: 17
J: TRBJ2-3
D: TRBD1
size: NA
CDR3: CASSLNLGQGITDTQYF
DNA: TGTGCCAGCAGCCTTAACCTGGGACAGGGGATCACAGATACGCAGTATTTT

V: TRBV28
length: 15
J: TRBJ2-5
D: TRBD1
size: NA
CDR3: CASSSPGQGTETQYF
DNA: TGTGCCAGCAGTTCCCCGGGACAGGGGACGGAGACCCAGTACTTC